This T cell receptor (beta chain) originates from a study of T-cell reconstitution after alpha-beta-depleted transplantation in children. This clonotype showed up many times. Trimming took off 5 bases at V and 3 bases at J, with 13 bases between the two ends. Germline assignment: CDR1 SGHTA and CDR2 FQGNSA. The CDR3 covers 15 residues. The library targeted TCRbeta and was prepared with unique molecular identifiers. TCRdb re-called the PCR reads through MiXCR, storing one row per CDR3 protein. The sample lists 500,000 to 750,000 distinct CDR3 sequences, 10% to 15% occurring once. This sample comprised PBMCs, mostly from graft donor cells, obtained 360 days after TCRalphabeta/CD19-depleted stem cell transplant. This clonotype was sampled from a male patient aged 5 to 17 who had a stem cell transplant for acute myeloid leukemia, so the T cells may come from the graft donor. V is TRBV7-2 and J is TRBJ1-4; D not resolved. The CDR3, as DNA: TGTGCCAGCAGCCTAGGAGGCGCGTCTAATGAAAAACTGTTTTTT. Residues: CASSLGGASNEKLFF.